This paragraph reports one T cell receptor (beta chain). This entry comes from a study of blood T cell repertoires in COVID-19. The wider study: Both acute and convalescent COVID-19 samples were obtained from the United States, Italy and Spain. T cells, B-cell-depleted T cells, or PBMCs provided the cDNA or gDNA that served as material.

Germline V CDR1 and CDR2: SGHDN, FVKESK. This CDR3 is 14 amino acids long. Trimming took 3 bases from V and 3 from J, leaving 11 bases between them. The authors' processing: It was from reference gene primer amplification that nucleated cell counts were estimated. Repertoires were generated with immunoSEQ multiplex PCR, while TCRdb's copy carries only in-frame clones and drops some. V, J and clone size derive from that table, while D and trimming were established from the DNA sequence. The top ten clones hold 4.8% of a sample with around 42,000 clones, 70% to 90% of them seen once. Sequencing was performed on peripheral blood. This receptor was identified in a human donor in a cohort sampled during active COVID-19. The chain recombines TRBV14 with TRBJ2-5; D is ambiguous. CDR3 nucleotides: TGTGCCAGCAGCCACCTTAGCTGGGAAGAGACCCAGTACTTC. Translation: CASSHLSWEETQYF.